The present T cell receptor beta chain was sequenced within a study of T cell responses to AZD1222 COVID-19 vaccine (dated by TCRdb to the early 2020s). A note on the overall study: TCR sequencing covered more than 230 trial participants: some 210 given two doses of AZD1222 and approximately 25 given two doses of MenACWY control vaccine. Trial participants were enrolled into age subgroups of 18-55, 56-69 and 70-plus years, which contained roughly 150, 30 and 60 TCR-sequenced participants, respectively.

In the paper's terms, the time point label means: baseline before first vaccination. The sample's treatment or condition label, decoded: meningococcal conjugate vaccine given as trial control. The vaccinee samples were drawn from two UK trials, COV001 and COV002, one of which was a single-blind randomized controlled phase 2/3 trial testing AZD1222 (ChAdOx1 nCoV-19) in healthy adults. For TCRbeta chain sequencing, PBMC samples from trial participants were taken at day 0 and at day 28 after the second dose. The germline V gene yields MDHEN for CDR1 and SYDVKM for CDR2. V and J lose 3 bases and 7 bases, and a span of 16 bases separates them. The CDR3 runs 15 amino acids, cysteine and phenylalanine included. Only the CDR3 DNA stays, 45 bases, in frame from base 1. The CDR3 regions of human TCRbeta chains were analyzed by immunosequencing. Under the source paper's analysis protocol: TCRs in the repertoires were matched against a reference library of SARS-CoV-2-specific TCRs that had been generated with the MIRA antigen-specificity platform. Breadth was defined as the fraction of unique TCRs that were SARS-CoV-2-associated, and depth was defined as the fraction of total T cells that were SARS-CoV-2-associated. Using the MIRA data, each spike-specific TCR was mapped to the spike region that the TCR reacts to and placed in a CD4 or CD8 class. Log10-transformed breadth and depth values were compared by one-way ANOVA with Sidak's multiple comparisons tests. Entries here come from immuneACCESS through TCRdb and include only in-frame sequences with V and J called. Some clones fail to appear in such tables; in the studies checked, an unresolved V gene covers under half of the shortfall, and the cause of the remainder is unknown. That table supplies the V and J calls and clone size; D and trimming were determined from the DNA. This sample lists roughly 140,000 clones; about 91% were detected once. 3% to 4% of the sample is in the top ten clones.

In the case of this clone: Its cognate antigen has yet to be identified. Nothing much larger sits one base from this clone, and base qualities are not available.

Study-wide conclusions, independent of this receptor: After two AZD1222 doses, both the breadth and the depth of spike-specific TCRs were significantly higher than at day 0 and than in MenACWY recipients. Participants were mostly white British and included more females than males, and it was suggested by the authors that clonal diversity may have been underestimated. No day 14 peak-response samples were available, so repertoires were characterized only after the peak T cell response. Reportedly, close to half of the unique spike-specific TCRs recognized epitopes lying outside the regions that are mutated in the B.1.351 and B.1.1.7 variants. Conclusions about previously exposed vaccinees were limited because only six AZD1222 recipients were SARS-CoV-2 seropositive at baseline. The 56-69-year group was small, and its depth increase did not reach significance, likely because of low power. CD4 TCRs associated with the vaccine covered the entire spike protein, and the dominant responses were in regions 160-218 and 743-854.

This specimen consisted of peripheral blood, obtained on day 0 of MenACWY control vaccination. This receptor was taken from an adult in good health. The receptor chain draws on TRBV28 and TRBJ1-5; there is no confident call for the D gene. The CDR3 in this case is CASSFSRKGHQPQHF. The DNA is TGTGCCAGCAGTTTCTCCAGGAAAGGGCACCAGCCCCAGCATTTT.